This T cell receptor (beta chain) was captured by sequencing in a study of blood T cell repertoires in COVID-19. Looking at the study overall: Specimens from acute and convalescent COVID-19 originated in the United States, Italy and Spain. T cells, B-cell-depleted T cells, or PBMCs supplied cDNA or gDNA.

Per the authors' pipeline: Reference gene primer amplification gave estimated nucleated cell counts. Sequencing was performed with immunoSEQ multiplex PCR; in TCRdb, only in-frame clones are kept and a portion is missing. The V and J calls and clone size are taken from that table; D and trimming were inferred from the DNA. The sample has about 120,000 clones; roughly 79% are singletons. V gave up 0 bases and J gave up 4 bases, with 9 bases separating them. The CDR3 has 14 residues. Per the germline V gene, CDR1 is SGHVS and CDR2 is FQNEAQ. The receptor comes from a man aged 65-85 years with acute or convalescent COVID-19. The chain joins TRBV7-8 to TRBJ1-1; D might be TRBD1 (6 bases). Specimen: peripheral blood. The CDR3 sequence: CASSLAGHITEAFF. The CDR3 nucleotides read TGTGCCAGCAGCTTAGCGGGACATATCACTGAAGCTTTCTTT.